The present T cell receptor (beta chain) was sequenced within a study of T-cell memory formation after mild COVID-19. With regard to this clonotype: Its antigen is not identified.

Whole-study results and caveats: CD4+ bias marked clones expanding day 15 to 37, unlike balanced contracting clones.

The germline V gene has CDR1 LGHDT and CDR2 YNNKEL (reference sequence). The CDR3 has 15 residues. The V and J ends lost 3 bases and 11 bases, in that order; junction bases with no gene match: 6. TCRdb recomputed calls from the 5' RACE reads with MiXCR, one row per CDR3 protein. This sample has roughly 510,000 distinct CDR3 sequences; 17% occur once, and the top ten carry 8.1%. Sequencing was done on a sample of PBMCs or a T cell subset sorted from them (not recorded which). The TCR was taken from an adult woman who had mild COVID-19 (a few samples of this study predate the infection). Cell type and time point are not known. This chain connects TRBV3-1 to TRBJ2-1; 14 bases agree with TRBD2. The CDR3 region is CASSQGLAGVLQQFF. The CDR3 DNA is TGTGCCAGCAGCCAGGGACTAGCGGGAGTTTTGCAGCAGTTCTTC.